The 24 T cell receptor beta chains presented below share a single source sample, sequenced in a study of patients and donors after allogeneic stem cell transplantation. TCRdb processed the RT-PCR reads anew with MiXCR; each CDR3 protein has one entry. Here the sample spans 390,000 or so distinct CDR3 sequences, about a sixth being singletons. Sequencing used blood, either unsorted or a sorted T cell fraction (not recorded which). The receptors were gathered from a human donor who was either an allogeneic HSCT recipient or a stem cell or donor lymphocyte infusion donor (not recorded which). It is not recorded whose cells these are; they may come from a transplant donor.

This clonotype came up a few times. The chain couples TRBV12-3 or TRBV12-4 to TRBJ1-6; tentatively, D is TRBD1 (5 bases). V gave up 5 bases and J gave up 7 bases, with 12 bases separating them. The CDR3 runs 14 residues. Written as DNA, the CDR3 is TGTGCCAGCAGTACCGGGACGGGGAATTCACCCCTCCACTTT. Amino acids: CASSTGTGNSPLHF.

The chain couples TRBV7-3 to TRBJ2-3; 7 bases line up with TRBD1. Germline loops: CDR1 SGHTA, CDR2 FQGTGA. Losses at the gene ends were 2 bases for V and 3 bases for J; bases not matched to a gene: 8. This CDR3 is built from 16 residues. The CDR3 loop reads CASSLPGPRGTDTQYF. In DNA form, the CDR3 reads TGTGCCAGCAGCTTACCGGGCCCCAGGGGGACAGATACGCAGTATTTT.

The V call is TRBV7-2, the J call TRBJ2-7, with 9 nucleotides matching TRBD2. CDR3 length: 13 amino acids. CDR1 is SGHTA and CDR2 is FQGNSA in the germline V gene. J was trimmed by 7 bases and V by 5 bases; bases with no gene match: 6. CDR3 DNA: TGTGCCAGCAGCCCTGCTACTAGCGGGGAGCAGTACTTC. This sequence encodes CASSPATSGEQYF.

This sequence joins TRBV5-1 and TRBJ1-3; 7 bases map to TRBD1. Germline loops: CDR1 SGHRS, CDR2 YFSETQ. Losses at the gene ends were 5 bases for V and 5 bases for J; bases not matched to a gene: 7. The CDR3 runs 14 residues. For the CDR3, the DNA is TGCGCCAGCAGTCTCGGGGACAGACGAAACACCATATATTTT. Its translation is CASSLGDRRNTIYF.

This chain joins TRBV21-1 and TRBJ2-4; the table assigns TRBD2, which was not confirmed against the DNA. TRBV21-1 is a pseudogene segment. The CDR3 has 14 residues. CDR3: CASALGVAKNIQYF. The CDR3 bases are TGTGCCAGCGCCCTCGGAGTAGCCAAAAACATTCAGTACTTC.

This clonotype was found a few times. The chain links TRBV20-1 to TRBJ2-1; TRBD2 matches at 9 bases. The length of the CDR3 is 16 residues. The germline CDR1 and CDR2 sequences are DFQATT and SNEGSKA (reference sequence). V dropped 5 bases and J dropped 6; count of bases not matched to a gene: 14. As DNA, the CDR3 is TGCAGTGCTGGACTACTCAGACTAGCGGTAGTCAATGAGCAGTTCTTC. Its protein is CSAGLLRLAVVNEQFF.

This clonotype was detected a few times. V usage is TRBV9 and J usage is TRBJ2-7; 9 bases are shared with TRBD1. The CDR3 is made up of 14 amino acids. The trim removed 5 bases at V and 3 bases at J, leaving 6 bases unmatched. The V gene's germline CDR1 is SGDLS and CDR2 YYNGEE. The CDR3 DNA reads TGTGCCAGCAGTTTGACAGGGGGAGGCTACGAGCAGTACTTC. It codes for CASSLTGGGYEQYF. Variable domain in full (rest from reference TRBV9 and TRBJ2-7): DSGVTQTPKHLITATGQRVTLRCSPRSGDLSVYWYQQSLDQGLQFLIQYYNGEERAKGNILERFSAQQFPDLHSELNLSSLELGDSALYFCASSLTGGGYEQYFGPGTRLTVT.

The V gene is TRBV20-1, the J gene TRBJ2-1, with D perhaps being TRBD1 or TRBD2 (6 bases each). V lost 7 bases and J lost 3, with 16 bases in between. CDR3 length: 14 residues. Germline CDR1 is DFQATT and CDR2 is SNEGSKA (reference sequence). CDR3 residues: CSGKGGFSYNEQFF. The DNA for the CDR3 is TGCAGTGGTAAGGGGGGTTTCAGCTACAATGAGCAGTTCTTC.

This clonotype has just a few counts. The chain uses TRBV11-1 and TRBJ2-1; 10 bases line up with TRBD2. This CDR3 has 19 amino acids. V lost 6 bases, J lost 1 base, and 15 bases stayed unmatched. Germline CDR1 SGHAT, CDR2 FQDESV (reference sequence). Here the CDR3 reads CASSLGVLAGLYSYNEQFF. Here the CDR3 DNA reads TGTGCCAGCAGTCTAGGTGTACTAGCGGGGCTTTATTCCTACAATGAGCAGTTCTTC. Complete variable domain (other parts from reference TRBV11-1 and TRBJ2-1): EAEVAQSPRYKITEKSQAVAFWCDPISGHATLYWYRQILGQGPELLVQFQDESVVDDSQLPKDRFSAERLKGVDSTLKIQPAELGDSAMYLCASSLGVLAGLYSYNEQFFGPGTRLTVL.

V and J are TRBV9 and TRBJ2-3; D is perhaps TRBD2 (5 bases). The CDR3 sequence is 13 residues long. Germline V gene sequence: CDR1 SGDLS, CDR2 YYNGEE. With 0 bases removed from V and 8 bases from J, the gap between germline ends came to 10 bases. The CDR3 spells CASSVVREFTQYF. In DNA, the CDR3 is TGTGCCAGCAGCGTAGTTAGGGAGTTTACGCAGTATTTT. Complete variable domain (other parts from reference TRBV9 and TRBJ2-3): DSGVTQTPKHLITATGQRVTLRCSPRSGDLSVYWYQQSLDQGLQFLIQYYNGEERAKGNILERFSAQQFPDLHSELNLSSLELGDSALYFCASSVVREFTQYFGPGTRLTVL.

This clonotype appeared a few times. The V and J genes are TRBV11-2 and TRBJ2-3; TRBD2 agrees at 9 bases. Looked up from germline, CDR1 is SGHAT and CDR2 is FQNNGV. The CDR3 is made up of 18 amino acids. Trimming removed 2 bases from V and 2 bases from J; junction bases left unmatched: 11. Here the CDR3 reads CASSLWTWREGTTDTQYF. CDR3 nucleotide sequence: TGTGCCAGCAGCTTATGGACGTGGCGGGAGGGGACCACAGATACGCAGTATTTT.

V gene TRBV20-1 combines with J gene TRBJ2-7; the D gene is possibly TRBD2 (6 bases). This CDR3 has 14 residues. In germline, CDR1 is DFQATT, CDR2 SNEGSKA (reference sequence). V was pared by 3 bases and J by 0 bases, with 12 bases between. The CDR3 DNA sequence: TGCAGTGCTAGCCTGGGGACTGGCTCCTACGAGCAGTACTTC. Its translation: CSASLGTGSYEQYF.

This clonotype was recorded a few times. The V and J genes are TRBV12-3 or TRBV12-4 and TRBJ1-5; 8 bases agree with TRBD1. The CDR3 extends over 11 amino acids. V was clipped by 6 bases and J by 10 bases; unmatched bases: 2. CDR3 nucleotide sequence: TGTGCCAGCAGAGACAGGGGACCCCAGCATTTT. It specifies CASRDRGPQHF.

V usage is TRBV20-1 and J usage is TRBJ2-5, with TRBD2 matching 7 bases. The CDR3 sequence is 14 residues long. Germline-derived CDR1 and CDR2 are DFQATT and SNEGSKA (reference sequence). Trimming at V came to 3 bases and at J to 5 bases, leaving 9 bases not matched to a gene. The CDR3 loop reads CSASGEGFVETQYF. For the CDR3, the DNA is TGCAGTGCTAGTGGGGAGGGGTTTGTGGAGACCCAGTACTTC.

This clonotype was recorded many times. The rearrangement uses TRBV12-3 or TRBV12-4 and TRBJ1-1, with D possibly TRBD1 on 6 matching bases. The CDR3 loop spans 14 amino acids. Deletions cut 7 bases from V and 7 bases from J, with 19 bases between. In nucleotides, the CDR3 is TGTGCCAGCACCACCCTCGGGGGGCGGGGTGAAGCTTTCTTT. It codes for CASTTLGGRGEAFF.

This chain uses TRBV6-5 with TRBJ1-2, with TRBD1 identical over 10 bases. The CDR3 is 15 residues long. Germline V gene data show CDR1 as MNHEY and CDR2 as SVGAGI. Trimming removed 2 bases from V and 6 bases from J; junction bases left unmatched: 6. CDR3 sequence reads: CASSYRDRGGDGYTF. The CDR3 DNA reads TGTGCCAGCAGTTACCGGGACAGGGGTGGTGATGGCTACACCTTC.

The V call is TRBV27, the J call TRBJ1-6; tentative D call: TRBD1 (5 bases). CDR1 and CDR2 (germline): MNHEY, SMNVEV (reference sequence). Trimming took off 8 bases at V and 5 bases at J, with 19 bases between the two ends. This CDR3 region has 16 residues. The CDR3 DNA reads as TGTGCCAGCCAAAGGCGGGGGGTCCGAGATAATTCACCCCTCCACTTT. Its protein is CASQRRGVRDNSPLHF.

The CDR3 bases are TGTGCCAGCAGTTTAGCGGGAATAAAGCAGTACTTC. It yields the protein CASSLAGIKQYF. The chain combines TRBV12-3 or TRBV12-4 with TRBJ2-7; the D is unclear. The CDR3 has 12 residues. V shed 0 bases and J shed 8 bases, with 8 bases lying between them.

The gene calls are TRBV28 and TRBJ1-5; D gene ambiguous. The CDR3 is 14 residues long. Trimming left V 3 bases short and J 5 bases short, with 11 bases between. CDR1 and CDR2 from the germline V gene are MDHEN and SYDVKM. In DNA form, the CDR3 reads TGTGCCAGCAGTTTCTCCGGCAGATATCAGCCCCAGCATTTT. Protein sequence: CASSFSGRYQPQHF.

This clonotype was counted between two and nine times. The V and J genes are TRBV7-9 and TRBJ2-3, with 11 bases matching TRBD2. The CDR3 runs 15 residues. Germline V gene sequence: CDR1 SEHNR, CDR2 FQNEAQ (reference sequence). The junction had 8 bases not matched to a gene; V was cut back by 7 bases and J by 5 bases. This CDR3 reads CASTLLAGGLDTQYF. CDR3 in DNA: TGTGCCAGCACTCTGCTAGCGGGAGGACTAGATACGCAGTATTTT.

J is TRBJ2-3 and V is TRBV7-9; TRBD1 agrees at 10 bases. This CDR3 region has 15 residues. V dropped 5 bases and J dropped 3; count of bases not matched to a gene: 5. In germline, CDR1 is SEHNR, CDR2 FQNEAQ (reference sequence). In DNA, the CDR3 is TGTGCCAGCAGCAGCGGGACAGGGGTGACAGATACGCAGTATTTT. This translates into CASSSGTGVTDTQYF.

This clonotype has only a few counts. The rearrangement links TRBV20-1 to TRBJ2-4; 9 nucleotides match TRBD2. V was clipped by 3 bases and J by 1 base; unmatched bases: 13. CDR1 is DFQATT and CDR2 is SNEGSKA in the germline V gene (reference sequence). This CDR3 has 18 residues. The CDR3 is CSARPSLGGGEAKNIQYF. CDR3 sequence (DNA): TGCAGTGCTAGGCCCTCCTTAGGCGGGGGGGAGGCCAAAAACATTCAGTACTTC.

This chain connects TRBV7-8 to TRBJ1-2, with 7 bases fitting TRBD1. The CDR3 runs to 14 residues. Trimming at V came to 5 bases and at J to 7 bases, leaving 10 bases not matched to a gene. Germline V gives CDR1 SGHVS, CDR2 FQNEAQ. The CDR3: CASSQRTGRLGYTF. The CDR3 coding sequence is TGTGCCAGCAGCCAACGGACAGGTCGTCTTGGCTACACCTTC.

The V call is TRBV29-1, the J call TRBJ1-2, with D possibly matching TRBD1 (5 bases). This CDR3 is built from 14 residues. Trimming pared 3 bases from V and 4 bases from J, leaving 15 bases between. The germline V gene has CDR1 SQVTM and CDR2 ANQGSEA. CDR3 nucleotides: TGCAGCGTTGAGACTTCAGACAGAGGCTATGGCTACACCTTC. Translating gives CSVETSDRGYGYTF. The full variable domain, its missing parts supplied by reference TRBV29-1 and TRBJ1-2, is SAVISQKPSRDICQRGTSLTIQCQVDSQVTMMFWYRQQPGQSLTLIATANQGSEATYESGFVIDKFPISRPNLTFSTLTVSNMSPEDSSIYLCSVETSDRGYGYTFGSGTRLTVV.